These 27 T cell receptor beta chains were all obtained from the same sample, sequenced in a study of T cells in Graves' hyperthyroidism and ophthalmopathy. RNA transcripts served as the template for amplifying TCR beta CDR3 regions. HTBI primers drove first-round RT-PCR of the TCR CDR3. TCRdb reprocessed the multiplex PCR reads via MiXCR and lists one record per CDR3 protein. The table has almost 350,000 distinct CDR3 sequences, about a sixth seen once. The sample taken for sequencing was blood. The receptor source for this set is a woman aged 40 to 49 with Graves' ophthalmopathy.

This clonotype was seen ten or more times. The chain carries TRBV5-1 and TRBJ2-7, with D hard to call. The CDR3 is 12 residues long. V was clipped by 7 bases and J by 3 bases, with 11 bases between them. Germline V gene sequence: CDR1 SGHRS, CDR2 YFSETQ. The CDR3 DNA reads TGCGCCAGCCGCTCGACCGACTACGAGCAGTACTTC. It specifies CASRSTDYEQYF.

This clonotype was recorded many times. The CDR3 DNA follows: TGTGCCAGCAGTTTAGGGGGACAGGTGCGTGGCTACACCTTC. It codes for CASSLGGQVRGYTF. V is TRBV12-3 or TRBV12-4 and J is TRBJ1-2, with 8 bases identical to TRBD1. The CDR3 totals 14 residues. The ends lost 1 base at V and 7 bases at J; junction bases unmatched: 5.

V is TRBV6-1 and J is TRBJ1-1; D might be TRBD1 (5 bases). From germline, CDR1 is MNHNS and CDR2 SASEGT. Trimming cost V 8 bases and J 3 bases, with 13 bases left between them. The CDR3 spans 13 residues. The CDR3: CASGGYTYTEAFF. The CDR3 coding sequence is TGTGCCAGCGGGGGGTACACCTACACTGAAGCTTTCTTT.

This clonotype was seen repeatedly, ten times or more. The chain joins TRBV6-2 or TRBV6-3 to TRBJ1-5; maybe TRBD1 (6 bases). This CDR3 is 15 amino acids long. The V and J ends lost 1 base and 3 bases respectively, with 10 bases between them. CDR1 is MNHEY, CDR2 SVGEGT, per germline. The CDR3 loop is CASSYYGGPNQPQHF. In DNA, the CDR3 is TGTGCCAGCAGTTACTATGGGGGGCCCAATCAGCCCCAGCATTTT.

In its sample, this clonotype was seen many times. In DNA form, the CDR3 reads TGTGCCAGCAGTCCCTACTCTGACAACCTCATGAACACTGAAGCTTTCTTT. Amino acids: CASSPYSDNLMNTEAFF. The chain is built from TRBV27 and TRBJ1-1; D is undetermined. Per germline, CDR1 MNHEY and CDR2 SMNVEV (reference sequence). This CDR3 region has 17 residues. With 5 bases removed from V and 0 bases from J, the gap between germline ends came to 19 bases.

The sample holds many counts of this clonotype. The chain couples TRBV10-3 to TRBJ1-5; possibly TRBD1 for D (6 bases). Germline CDR1 and CDR2: ENHRY and SYGVKD. This CDR3 region has 18 residues. V was pared by 0 bases and J by 7 bases, with 22 bases between. The CDR3 sequence: CAISESMGFQGKRQPQHF. The CDR3 DNA follows: TGTGCCATCAGTGAGTCGATGGGTTTTCAGGGGAAAAGACAGCCCCAGCATTTT.

In its sample, this clonotype was seen many times. The V gene is TRBV7-2, the J gene TRBJ2-7; no clear D. With 0 bases removed from V and 4 bases from J, the gap between germline ends came to 13 bases. Germline assignment: CDR1 SGHTA and CDR2 FQGNSA. The CDR3 totals 15 residues. The CDR3 spells CASSLANSPAYEQYF. CDR3 nucleotide sequence: TGTGCCAGCAGCTTAGCGAACAGTCCAGCTTACGAGCAGTACTTC.

The sample holds a few counts of this clonotype. The genes are TRBV24-1 and TRBJ2-5, with D perhaps matching TRBD1 or TRBD2 (6 bases each). The germline V gene has CDR1 KGHDR and CDR2 SFDVKD. The V end was cut by 7 bases, the J end by 7 bases, with 21 bases between. CDR3 length equals 15 residues. CDR3 loop: CATRIGGRLGGTQYF. In DNA, the CDR3 is TGTGCCACCAGGATAGGGGGACGTTTGGGGGGGACCCAGTACTTC.

Many counts were recorded for this clonotype. This chain uses TRBV10-3 with TRBJ1-5, with D unresolved. The CDR3 covers 15 residues. CDR1 and CDR2 from the germline V gene are ENHRY and SYGVKD. V was trimmed by 2 bases and J by 9 bases, leaving 17 bases between them. The CDR3 loop is CAISEGKGVRMPQHF. The CDR3 region has the DNA TGTGCCATCAGTGAGGGTAAAGGAGTTAGGATGCCCCAGCATTTT.

This clonotype has at least ten counts. The chain uses TRBV7-2 and TRBJ2-5; no definite D call. V was clipped by 0 bases and J by 5 bases, with 10 bases between them. This CDR3 is built from 14 residues. Germline V gene lookup returns CDR1 SGHTA and CDR2 FQGNSA. The CDR3 bases are TGTGCCAGCAGCTTAGCGTCTCGGTGGGAGACCCAGTACTTC. Amino acid sequence: CASSLASRWETQYF. Based on the CDR3 plus reference TRBV7-2 and TRBJ2-5, the full variable domain is GAGVSQSPSNKVTEKGKDVELRCDPISGHTALYWYRQSLGQGLEFLIYFQGNSAPDKSGLPSDRFSAERTGGSVSTLTIQRTQQEDSAVYLCASSLASRWETQYFGPGTRLLVL.

In its sample, this clonotype was seen many times. The chain combines TRBV29-1 with TRBJ1-1; the D is unclear. This CDR3 region has 11 residues. V lost 5 bases and J 0 bases, leaving 4 bases between the germline ends. Germline V gene data show CDR1 as SQVTM and CDR2 as ANQGSEA. CDR3 amino acids: CSVKVNTEAFF. CDR3 coding DNA: TGCAGCGTTAAGGTGAACACTGAAGCTTTCTTT. Drawing the rest from reference TRBV29-1 and TRBJ1-1, the complete variable domain is SAVISQKPSRDICQRGTSLTIQCQVDSQVTMMFWYRQQPGQSLTLIATANQGSEATYESGFVIDKFPISRPNLTFSTLTVSNMSPEDSSIYLCSVKVNTEAFFGQGTRLTVV.

The table lists this clonotype with many counts. The CDR3 DNA sequence: TGTGCCACCAGTGCTCTGCCGAACACTGAAGCTTTCTTT. Its protein product is CATSALPNTEAFF. The chain carries TRBV24-1 and TRBJ1-1, with D hard to call. Trimming shortened V by 5 bases and J by 1 base, and 7 bases separated the two germline ends. This CDR3 contains 13 residues. Germline CDR1 is KGHDR and CDR2 is SFDVKD.

This clonotype was observed at least ten times. This rearrangement joins TRBV4-2 to TRBJ2-2, with a possible D match to TRBD2 (6 bases). The CDR3 contains 16 residues. Deletions cut 4 bases from V and 5 bases from J, with 17 bases between. Germline assignment: CDR1 LGHNA and CDR2 YNFKEQ. This chain's CDR3 is CASSPQGGAGTGELFF. The CDR3 nucleotides read TGTGCCAGCAGCCCCCAAGGAGGGGCGGGAACCGGGGAGCTGTTTTTT.

This clonotype came up many times. The CDR3 bases are TGTGCCAGCAGCCCCGGACAGGGGGGCGGCACTGAAGCTTTCTTT. Residues: CASSPGQGGGTEAFF. The rearrangement links TRBV12-3 or TRBV12-4 to TRBJ1-1, with TRBD1 matching over 10 bases. CDR3 length: 15 amino acids. Trimming cost V 6 bases and J 4 bases; bases outside gene matches: 8.

The table lists this clonotype with many counts. The DNA for the CDR3 is TGTGCCAGCAGTTTTGCCTCAGTAGGGGGCACTGAAGCTTTCTTT. Translated, it gives CASSFASVGGTEAFF. The rearrangement uses TRBV12-3 or TRBV12-4 and TRBJ1-1; maybe TRBD1 (6 bases). The CDR3 consists of 15 residues. Trimming removed 3 bases from V and 4 bases from J, with 15 bases in between.

This clonotype showed up just once. The chain joins TRBV6-1 to TRBJ2-7, with TRBD2 matching over 8 bases. V trimming: 5 bases; J trimming: 4 bases; junction bases outside the gene matches: 7. Germline CDR1 MNHNS, CDR2 SASEGT. This CDR3 comprises 14 residues. The CDR3 DNA reads as TGTGCCAGCAGTCCGGGAGGGCACCGGTACGAGCAGTACTTC. Protein sequence: CASSPGGHRYEQYF.

This clonotype was seen many times. The V gene is TRBV6-1, the J gene TRBJ2-7; D perhaps matches TRBD2 (6 bases). Between the trimmed V and J ends, which lost 1 base and 9 bases, there was a span of 10 bases. This CDR3 has 12 amino acids. From germline, CDR1 is MNHNS and CDR2 SASEGT. Here the CDR3 reads CASSEGPGVQYF. The CDR3 DNA follows: TGTGCCAGCAGTGAAGGGCCGGGGGTGCAGTACTTC.

In its sample, this clonotype was seen many times. The chain recombines TRBV28 with TRBJ2-6; 7 positions match TRBD1. The CDR3 consists of 17 residues. The germline V gene has CDR1 MDHEN and CDR2 SYDVKM. With 7 bases clipped from V and 4 bases from J, the junction kept 13 bases outside the gene matches. CDR3 residues: CASNRDSRTLGANVLTF. The CDR3, as DNA: TGTGCCAGCAACCGGGACAGTCGGACACTCGGGGCCAACGTCCTGACTTTC.

This clonotype came up many times. The chain combines TRBV11-2 with TRBJ2-3; 9 bases fit TRBD1. This CDR3 region has 14 residues. The germline V gene encodes CDR1 SGHAT and CDR2 FQNNGV. Trimming removed 0 bases from V and 9 bases from J; junction bases left unmatched: 4. CDR3 amino acids: CASSLDGDRATQYF. CDR3 nucleotides: TGTGCCAGCAGCTTAGATGGGGACAGGGCCACGCAGTATTTT.

The chain uses TRBV7-9 and TRBJ2-6; D remains unclear. CDR1 and CDR2 (germline): SEHNR, FQNEAQ (reference sequence). The CDR3 runs to 14 residues. Trimming left V 2 bases short and J 1 base short, with 3 bases between. The DNA of the CDR3 is TGTGCCAGCAGCTTACGGTCTGGGGCCAACGTCCTGACTTTC. This codes for CASSLRSGANVLTF.

Details on this clonotype: A junction end diverges from the germline sequence, so it may reflect a read error. The genes are TRBV11-2 and TRBJ1-2, with D perhaps matching TRBD1 (6 bases). The CDR3 has 15 residues. From germline, CDR1 is SGHAT and CDR2 FQNNGV. As DNA, the CDR3 is TGTGCCAGCGGCTTAGGGGGGCAGGACCTCTATGGCTACACCTTC. Amino acid sequence: CASGLGGQDLYGYTF.

This clonotype was detected many times. Written as DNA, the CDR3 is TGTGCCAGCAGTTGGACAGGCGATAATCAGCCCCAGCATTTT. Translated, it gives CASSWTGDNQPQHF. V and J are TRBV27 and TRBJ1-5; TRBD1 agrees at 7 bases. J lost 4 bases, V lost 4 bases, and 4 bases had no gene match. Germline CDR1 MNHEY, CDR2 SMNVEV (reference sequence). This CDR3 spans 14 amino acids.

In this sample, this clonotype turned up many times. The chain couples TRBV18 to TRBJ1-2, with D tentatively TRBD1 (5 bases). V shed 1 base and J shed 6 bases, with 12 bases lying between them. The CDR3 is 14 residues long. CDR1 is KGHSH, CDR2 LQKENI, per germline. This CDR3 reads CASSPRREGDGYTF. In DNA, the CDR3 is TGTGCCAGCTCACCACGGAGGGAAGGGGATGGCTACACCTTC.

The genes are TRBV6-5 and TRBJ2-2; D may be TRBD1 (5 bases). Germline assignment: CDR1 MNHEY and CDR2 SVGAGI. Trimming left V 2 bases short and J 4 bases short, with 11 bases between. There are 15 residues in the CDR3. CDR3 DNA sequence: TGTGCCAGCAGTTACACCTTTACAGGCACCGGGGAGCTGTTTTTT. Protein sequence: CASSYTFTGTGELFF.

This clonotype came up many times. The V gene is TRBV6-1, the J gene TRBJ2-7; 9 bases fit TRBD2. This CDR3 is built from 16 residues. V dropped 7 bases and J dropped 2; count of bases not matched to a gene: 12. CDR1 and CDR2 (germline): MNHNS, SASEGT. Here the CDR3 DNA reads TGTGCCAGCATCCCAATAGCGGGAGAATCCCCCTACGAGCAGTACTTC. This gives the protein CASIPIAGESPYEQYF.

This clonotype was recorded a few times. The genes are TRBV2 and TRBJ2-5; D uncertain. This CDR3 has 13 amino acids. With 6 bases removed from V and 5 bases from J, the gap between germline ends came to 13 bases. Germline loops: CDR1 SNHLY, CDR2 FYNNEI. The CDR3 sequence is CASRALRYETQYF. The CDR3 region has the DNA TGTGCCAGCAGGGCCCTCAGGTACGAGACCCAGTACTTC.

The sample holds many counts of this clonotype. This rearrangement joins TRBV6-5 to TRBJ1-5, with no clear D. Germline CDR1 and CDR2: MNHEY and SVGAGI. Trimming left V 0 bases short and J 10 bases short, with 13 bases between. The CDR3 length is 14 residues. The CDR3 here is CASSYSIAGYPQHF. In nucleotides, the CDR3 is TGTGCCAGCAGTTACTCGATCGCTGGTTACCCCCAGCATTTT.